This TCR beta chain was retrieved from a study of blood T cell repertoires in COVID-19. Germline V lookup: CDR1 ENHRY, CDR2 SYGVKD. V lost 4 bases, J lost 0 bases, and 5 bases stayed unmatched. The CDR3 has 16 amino acids. The data were produced by immunoSEQ multiplex PCR, yet TCRdb's version contains in-frame clones alone and is incomplete. The sample holds approximately 140,000 clones, around 88% seen once. The clonotype was recovered from a woman aged 55-69 years with acute or convalescent COVID-19. Source material: peripheral blood. This chain links TRBV10-3 with TRBJ1-5; 8 bases are a match to TRBD1. CDR3 amino acids: CAISAAGGNSNQPQHF. Here the CDR3 DNA reads TGTGCCATCAGTGCGGCAGGGGGCAATAGCAATCAGCCCCAGCATTTT.